The entry below describes one T cell receptor (beta chain). Its target is not known. Unique molecular identifiers (one per individual cDNA molecule) were attached. Each CDR3 protein is one row after TCRdb ran MiXCR on the 5' RACE reads. The sample lists around 100,000 distinct CDR3 sequences, 16% seen once, with over 1% in the top ten. The entry originates in a study of early T cells in non-severe SARS-CoV-2 infection. Turning to the study itself: Unpaired chains resulted from sequencing bulk RNA of unsorted whole blood.

Germline loops: CDR1 MNHEY, CDR2 SMNVEV (reference sequence). CDR3 size: 13 residues. The V and J ends lost 5 bases and 5 bases respectively, with 13 bases between them. Findings and caveats of the study: Missing private and CD4 specificities, VDJdb matching favored anti-spike CD8 responses.

Sequencing was done on a sample of whole blood. This clonotype was obtained from an adult who was a healthcare worker with PCR-confirmed SARS-CoV-2 infection or an uninfected control (not recorded which). The chain recombines TRBV27 with TRBJ2-7; tentatively, D is TRBD1 (6 bases). For the CDR3, the DNA is TGTGCCAGCAGTCCCTTACAGGGCGACGAGCAGTACTTC. Translation gives CASSPLQGDEQYF.